This entry features one T cell receptor beta chain sequence. Its antigen remains unidentified. It has no much larger one-base neighbor in the sample; base qualities were not kept. Collaborating institutions collected whole blood in K2EDTA tubes following their own protocols. For TCRbeta analysis, collaborator samples were shipped as frozen whole blood, as isolated PBMCs, or as DNA extracted from either sample type. The sample comes from a study of blood T cell repertoires in COVID-19 (dated by TCRdb to about 2020). In the study overall: Samples covering the acute and convalescent phases of COVID-19 were provided by collaborators in the United States, Italy and Spain. The material from the prospective study consisted of cDNA or gDNA derived from T cells, B-cell-depleted T cells, or PBMCs. Deeply sampled blood TCRbeta repertoires from subjects exposed to, actively infected with, or recovered from COVID-19 were included in the dataset. A freely available public database, intended as a resource for researchers studying the immune response to SARS-CoV-2, is where the repertoires were released. The samples were drawn from two sources: the first 160 participants of the ongoing ImmuneRACE study, and some 1,300 subjects contributed by 6 global collaborators. The sample metadata nearly always contained a de-identified subject ID, COVID-19 status, age in years and sex. Where HLA class I and class II types were available, the types were taken from metadata supplied by the sample provider, not from assay-based typing. Summary of the overall study and its limitations: The quantity of clinical and demographic metadata differed by source and by participant and was supplied without curation.

The CDR3, from cysteine to phenylalanine, totals 17 residues. The kept DNA is CDR3 alone, 51 bases in frame from the first base. Trimming removed 4 bases from V and 0 bases from J; the gene matches leave 6 bases unexplained. CDR1 and CDR2 were assigned from the germline V gene (reference sequence) as LGHDT and YNNKEL. TCRbeta CDR3 regions were amplified from genomic DNA by means of the immunoSEQ Assay, a bias-controlled multiplex PCR. In the original analysis: Within the assay, amplification of reference gene primers was used to estimate how many nucleated cells each sample contained. To quantify the absolute abundance of each unique TCRbeta CDR3 rearrangement, sequence reads were collapsed and filtered. Productive Simpson clonality was computed per sample as the square root of Simpson's diversity index over productive rearrangements. The source is immuneACCESS, and TCRdb retained only in-frame sequences with V and J called. Part of the clones is not carried over; for the studies checked, unresolved V genes explain less than half of this, and the remainder is unexplained. The D gene and trimming were derived from the DNA, and the V and J assignments and clone size from that table. A total of 150,000 or so clones appear in this sample, approximately 80% of them only once. The leading ten clones occupy roughly 2.8% of the sample.

The sequence derives from a woman aged 60-75 years with acute or convalescent COVID-19. Recombination linked TRBV3-1 (or the pseudogene TRBV3-2) to TRBJ1-5, with TRBD1 identical over 10 junction bases. The sample consisted of peripheral blood. This receptor carries the CDR3 CASSRQGASGSNQPQHF. The DNA sequence is TGTGCCAGCAGCCGACAGGGGGCGAGTGGTAGCAATCAGCCCCAGCATTTT.